The clone carrying this T cell receptor (beta chain) was observed at least ten times. Its antigen is unknown. The record originates from a study of T cell repertoires in cytomegalovirus infection. Study overall: Selected CMV epitopes included recently identified HLA-C-restricted ones as well as well-studied HLA-B-restricted ones. Public TCR beta signature analysis indicated the presence of both CMV infection and matching HLA type. Whole-study results and caveats: Carriers of CMV and the relevant HLA type were discriminated by public TCR beta frequency. HLA-C-restricted CMV clonotypes gave the most frequent clonotype in two of eight donors.

TCRdb processed the reads anew with MiXCR; each CDR3 protein has one entry. The data contain over 45,000 distinct CDR3 sequences, 15% to 25% of them singletons. Germline loops: CDR1 SGHTA, CDR2 FQGNSA. The CDR3 is made up of 16 amino acids. V lost 5 bases to trimming and J lost 4 bases, with 18 bases between them. The starting material was CD8+ T cells from cultured PBMCs, obtained from culture after CMV antigen stimulation. The clonotype originates from a human donor in good health (CMV status not recorded). Some clones in this sample may be carry-over from other donors' samples. The rearrangement uses TRBV7-2 and TRBJ1-5; a possible D gene is TRBD1 (5 bases). The CDR3 spells CASSQSWTLANQPQHF. DNA of the CDR3: TGTGCCAGCAGCCAATCCTGGACATTGGCAAATCAGCCCCAGCATTTT.